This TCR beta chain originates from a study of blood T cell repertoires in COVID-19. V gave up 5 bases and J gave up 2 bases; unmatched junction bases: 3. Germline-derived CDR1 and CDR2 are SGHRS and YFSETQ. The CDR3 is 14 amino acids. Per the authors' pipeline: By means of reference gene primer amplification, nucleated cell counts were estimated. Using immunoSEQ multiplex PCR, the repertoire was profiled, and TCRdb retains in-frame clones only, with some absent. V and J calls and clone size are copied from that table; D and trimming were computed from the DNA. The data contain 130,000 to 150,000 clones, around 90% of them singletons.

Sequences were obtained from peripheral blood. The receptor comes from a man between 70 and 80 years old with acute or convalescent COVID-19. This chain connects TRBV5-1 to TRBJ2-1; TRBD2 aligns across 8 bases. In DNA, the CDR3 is TGCGCCAGCAGTATTAGCGGGACCTACAATGAGCAGTTCTTC. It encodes CASSISGTYNEQFF.